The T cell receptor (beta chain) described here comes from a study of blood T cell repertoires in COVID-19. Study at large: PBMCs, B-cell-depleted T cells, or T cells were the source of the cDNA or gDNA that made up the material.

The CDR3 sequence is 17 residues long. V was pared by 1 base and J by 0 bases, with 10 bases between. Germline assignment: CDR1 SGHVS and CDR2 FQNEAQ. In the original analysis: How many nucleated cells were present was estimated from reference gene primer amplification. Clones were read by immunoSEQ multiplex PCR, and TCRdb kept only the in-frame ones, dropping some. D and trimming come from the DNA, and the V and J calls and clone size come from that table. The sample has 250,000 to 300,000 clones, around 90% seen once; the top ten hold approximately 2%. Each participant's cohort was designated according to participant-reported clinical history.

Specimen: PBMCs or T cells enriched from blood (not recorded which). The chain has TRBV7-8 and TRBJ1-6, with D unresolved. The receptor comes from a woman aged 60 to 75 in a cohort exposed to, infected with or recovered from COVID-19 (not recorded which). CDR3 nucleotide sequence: TGTGCCAGCAGCTTAGTACCTGTGAGCTCCTATAATTCACCCCTCCACTTT. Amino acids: CASSLVPVSSYNSPLHF.